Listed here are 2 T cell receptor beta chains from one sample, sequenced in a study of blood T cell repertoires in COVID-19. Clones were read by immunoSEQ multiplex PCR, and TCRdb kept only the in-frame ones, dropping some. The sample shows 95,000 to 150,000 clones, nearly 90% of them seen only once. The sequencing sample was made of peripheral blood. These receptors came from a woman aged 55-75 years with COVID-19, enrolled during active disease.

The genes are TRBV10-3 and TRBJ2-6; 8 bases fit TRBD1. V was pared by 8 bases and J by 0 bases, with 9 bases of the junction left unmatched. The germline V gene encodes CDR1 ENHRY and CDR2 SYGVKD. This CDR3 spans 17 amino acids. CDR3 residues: CAIPGGSLRSGANVLTF. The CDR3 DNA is TGTGCCATCCCAGGGGGCTCCCTTCGCTCTGGGGCCAACGTCCTGACTTTC.

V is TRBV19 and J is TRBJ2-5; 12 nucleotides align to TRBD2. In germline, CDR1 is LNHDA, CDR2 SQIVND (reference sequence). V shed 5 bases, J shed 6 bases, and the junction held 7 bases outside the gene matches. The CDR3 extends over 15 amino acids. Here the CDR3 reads CASSAWTSGAQTQYF. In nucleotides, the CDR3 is TGTGCCAGTAGTGCCTGGACTAGCGGGGCCCAGACCCAGTACTTC. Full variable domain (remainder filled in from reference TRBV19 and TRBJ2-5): DGGITQSPKYLFRKEGQNVTLSCEQNLNHDAMYWYRQDPGQGLRLIYYSQIVNDFQKGDIAEGYSVSREKKESFPLTVTSAQKNPTAFYLCASSAWTSGAQTQYFGPGTRLLVL.